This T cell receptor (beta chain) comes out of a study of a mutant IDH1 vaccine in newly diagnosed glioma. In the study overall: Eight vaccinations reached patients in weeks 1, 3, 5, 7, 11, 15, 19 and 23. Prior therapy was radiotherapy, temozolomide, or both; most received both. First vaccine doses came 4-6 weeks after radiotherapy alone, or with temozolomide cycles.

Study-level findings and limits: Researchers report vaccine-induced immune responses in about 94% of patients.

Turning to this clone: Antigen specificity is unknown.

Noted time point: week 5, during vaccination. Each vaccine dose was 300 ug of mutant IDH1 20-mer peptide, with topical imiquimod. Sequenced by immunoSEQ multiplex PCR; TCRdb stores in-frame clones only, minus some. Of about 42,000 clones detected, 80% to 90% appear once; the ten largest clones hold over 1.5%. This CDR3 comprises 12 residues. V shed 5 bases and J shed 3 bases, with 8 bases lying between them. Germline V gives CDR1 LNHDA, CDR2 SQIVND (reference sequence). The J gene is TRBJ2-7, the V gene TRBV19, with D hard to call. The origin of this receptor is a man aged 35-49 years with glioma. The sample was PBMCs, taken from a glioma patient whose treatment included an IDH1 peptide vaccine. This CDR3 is CASSEENYEQYF. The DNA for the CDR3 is TGTGCCAGTAGTGAGGAGAACTACGAGCAGTACTTC. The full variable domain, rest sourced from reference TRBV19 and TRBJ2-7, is DGGITQSPKYLFRKEGQNVTLSCEQNLNHDAMYWYRQDPGQGLRLIYYSQIVNDFQKGDIAEGYSVSREKKESFPLTVTSAQKNPTAFYLCASSEENYEQYFGPGTRLTVT.